A single T cell receptor beta chain is shown here with its context. The use of a sample-barcoded 5' primer and a J-beta primer mix characterized a second PCR of about 6 to 12 cycles. TCRdb ran MiXCR on the 5' RACE reads and lists one entry per CDR3 protein. The sample has some 710,000 distinct CDR3 sequences; around 50% are singletons. These data belong to a study of blood T cells in healthy people across ages. Germline loops: CDR1 SQVTM, CDR2 ANQGSEA. Deletions cut 6 bases from V and 4 bases from J, with 15 bases between. CDR3 length: 13 residues. Per individual sample, total RNA of at least 5 micrograms was extracted.

Input material: blood. The TCR comes from a man of 80 years or more in good health. The chain employs TRBV29-1 and TRBJ2-5, with D possibly matching TRBD1 (5 bases). The CDR3 DNA reads as TGCAGCGTGGTCCAACCAGGGTTAGAGACCCAGTACTTC. This translates into CSVVQPGLETQYF.